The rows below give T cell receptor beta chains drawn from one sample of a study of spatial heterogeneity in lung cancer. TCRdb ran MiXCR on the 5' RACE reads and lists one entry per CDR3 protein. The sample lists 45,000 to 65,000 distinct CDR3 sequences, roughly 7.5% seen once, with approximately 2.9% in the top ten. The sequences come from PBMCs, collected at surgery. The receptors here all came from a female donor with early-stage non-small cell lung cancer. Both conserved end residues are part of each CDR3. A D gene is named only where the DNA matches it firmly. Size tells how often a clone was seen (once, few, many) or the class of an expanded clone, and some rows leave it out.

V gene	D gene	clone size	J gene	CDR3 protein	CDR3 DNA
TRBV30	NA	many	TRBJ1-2	CACGGGYGYTF	TGTGCCTGTGGGGGTGGATATGGCTACACCTTC
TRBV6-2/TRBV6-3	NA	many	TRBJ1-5	CASGSYQPQHF	TGTGCCAGCGGGAGTTATCAGCCCCAGCATTTT
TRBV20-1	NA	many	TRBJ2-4	CSALGGQDFNIQYF	TGCAGTGCTCTCGGAGGGCAGGATTTTAACATTCAGTACTTC
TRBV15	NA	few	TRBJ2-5	CATSRDPTGRETQYF	TGTGCCACCAGCAGAGATCCCACAGGGCGAGAGACCCAGTACTTC
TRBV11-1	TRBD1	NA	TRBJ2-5	CASSPLTGGEETQYF	TGTGCCAGCAGCCCATTGACAGGGGGCGAGGAGACCCAGTACTTC
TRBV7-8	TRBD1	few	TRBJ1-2	CAAGTGIDYGYTF	TGTGCGGCAGGGACAGGGATCGACTATGGCTACACCTTC
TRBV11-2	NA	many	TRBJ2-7	CASSPLPYGEQYF	TGTGCCAGCAGCCCCCTGCCTTACGGCGAGCAGTACTTC
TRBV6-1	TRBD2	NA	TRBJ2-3	CAAVGGEPSTDTQYF	TGTGCCGCCGTTGGGGGGGAACCAAGCACAGATACGCAGTATTTT
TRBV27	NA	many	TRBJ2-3	CASSFSEATDTQYF	TGTGCCAGCAGTTTCAGCGAGGCCACAGATACGCAGTATTTT
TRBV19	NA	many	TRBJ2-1	CASSPRGSVVGEQFF	TGTGCCAGTAGTCCCCGTGGATCCGTGGTGGGTGAGCAGTTCTTC
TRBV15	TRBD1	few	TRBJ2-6	CATSSRDRPVYSGANVLTF	TGTGCCACCAGCTCCCGGGACAGGCCTGTTTACTCTGGGGCCAACGTCCTGACTTTC
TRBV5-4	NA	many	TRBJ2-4	CASSLVGKVQYF	TGTGCCAGCAGCTTGGTAGGGAAGGTTCAGTACTTC
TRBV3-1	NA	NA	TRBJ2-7	CASSQDIHRRYEQYF	TGTGCCAGCAGCCAAGATATTCACAGACGGTACGAGCAGTACTTC
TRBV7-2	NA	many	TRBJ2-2	CASSLAGPGPGELFF	TGTGCCAGCAGCTTAGCAGGTCCAGGGCCCGGGGAGCTGTTTTTT
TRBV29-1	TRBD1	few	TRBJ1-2	CSAARDRGVYGYTF	TGCAGCGCTGCCCGGGACAGGGGGGTCTATGGCTACACCTTC